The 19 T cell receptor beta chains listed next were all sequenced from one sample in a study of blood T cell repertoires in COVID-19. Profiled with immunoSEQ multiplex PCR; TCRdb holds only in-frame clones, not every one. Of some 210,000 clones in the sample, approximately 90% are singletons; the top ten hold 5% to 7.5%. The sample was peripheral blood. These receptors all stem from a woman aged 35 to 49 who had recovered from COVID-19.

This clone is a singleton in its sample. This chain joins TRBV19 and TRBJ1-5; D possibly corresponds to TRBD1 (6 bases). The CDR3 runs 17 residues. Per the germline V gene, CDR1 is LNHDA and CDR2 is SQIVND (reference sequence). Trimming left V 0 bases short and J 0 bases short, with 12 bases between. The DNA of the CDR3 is TGTGCCAGTAGTATAGATTCGACAGGTCCTAGCAATCAGCCCCAGCATTTT. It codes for CASSIDSTGPSNQPQHF.

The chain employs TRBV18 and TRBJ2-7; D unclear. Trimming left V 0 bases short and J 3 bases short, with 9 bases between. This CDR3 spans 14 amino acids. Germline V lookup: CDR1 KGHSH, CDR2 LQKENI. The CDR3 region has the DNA TGTGCCAGCTCACCACCGGCAGGCGACTACGAGCAGTACTTC. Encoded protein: CASSPPAGDYEQYF.

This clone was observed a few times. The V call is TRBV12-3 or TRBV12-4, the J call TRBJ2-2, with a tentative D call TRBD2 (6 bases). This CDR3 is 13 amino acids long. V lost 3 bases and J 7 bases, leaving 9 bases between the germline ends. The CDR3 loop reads CASSFGGIGELFF. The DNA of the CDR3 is TGTGCCAGCAGTTTTGGGGGGATCGGGGAGCTGTTTTTT.

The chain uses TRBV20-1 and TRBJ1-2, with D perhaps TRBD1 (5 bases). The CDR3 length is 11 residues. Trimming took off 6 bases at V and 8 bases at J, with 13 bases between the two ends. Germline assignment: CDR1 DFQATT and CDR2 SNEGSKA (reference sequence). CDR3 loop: CSAGWGSGYTF. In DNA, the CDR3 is TGCAGTGCGGGTTGGGGCAGCGGCTACACCTTC.

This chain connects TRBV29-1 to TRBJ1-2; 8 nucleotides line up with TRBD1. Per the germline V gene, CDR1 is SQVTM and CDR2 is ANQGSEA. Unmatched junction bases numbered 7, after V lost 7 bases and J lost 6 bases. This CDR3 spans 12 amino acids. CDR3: CSAEDRVNGYTF. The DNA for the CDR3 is TGCAGCGCTGAGGACAGGGTGAATGGCTACACCTTC. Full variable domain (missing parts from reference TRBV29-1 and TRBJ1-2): SAVISQKPSRDICQRGTSLTIQCQVDSQVTMMFWYRQQPGQSLTLIATANQGSEATYESGFVIDKFPISRPNLTFSTLTVSNMSPEDSSIYLCSAEDRVNGYTFGSGTRLTVV.

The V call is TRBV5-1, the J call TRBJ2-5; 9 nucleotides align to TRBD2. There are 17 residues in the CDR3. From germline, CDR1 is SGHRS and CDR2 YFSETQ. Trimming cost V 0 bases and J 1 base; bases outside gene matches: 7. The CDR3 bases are TGCGCCAGCAGCTTGGCCTCACTAGCGGGCCCCCAAGAGACCCAGTACTTC. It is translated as CASSLASLAGPQETQYF.

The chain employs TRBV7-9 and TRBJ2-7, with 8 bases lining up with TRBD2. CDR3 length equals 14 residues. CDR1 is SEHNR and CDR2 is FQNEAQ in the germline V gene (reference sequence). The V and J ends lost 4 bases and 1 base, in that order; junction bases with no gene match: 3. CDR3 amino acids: CASSSIAGSYEQYF. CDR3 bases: TGTGCCAGCAGCTCCATAGCGGGGTCCTACGAGCAGTACTTC.

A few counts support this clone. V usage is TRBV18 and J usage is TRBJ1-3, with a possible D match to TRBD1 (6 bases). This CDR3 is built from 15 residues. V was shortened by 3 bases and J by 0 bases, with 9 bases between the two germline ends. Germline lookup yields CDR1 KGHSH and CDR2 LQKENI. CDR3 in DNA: TGTGCCAGCTCACCGGACAGCCTCTCTGGAAACACCATATATTTT. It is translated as CASSPDSLSGNTIYF. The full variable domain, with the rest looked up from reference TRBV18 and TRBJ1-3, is NAGVMQNPRHLVRRRGQEARLRCSPMKGHSHVYWYRQLPEEGLKFMVYLQKENIIDESGMPKERFSAEFPKEGPSILRIQQVVRGDSAAYFCASSPDSLSGNTIYFGEGSWLTVV.

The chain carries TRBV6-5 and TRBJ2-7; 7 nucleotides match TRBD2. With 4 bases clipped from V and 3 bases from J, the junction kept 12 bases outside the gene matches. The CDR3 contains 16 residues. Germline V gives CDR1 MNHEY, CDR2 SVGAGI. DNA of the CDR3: TGTGCCAGCAGTTCTTCTGGCGGGAGAAGGTACTACGAGCAGTACTTC. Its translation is CASSSSGGRRYYEQYF.

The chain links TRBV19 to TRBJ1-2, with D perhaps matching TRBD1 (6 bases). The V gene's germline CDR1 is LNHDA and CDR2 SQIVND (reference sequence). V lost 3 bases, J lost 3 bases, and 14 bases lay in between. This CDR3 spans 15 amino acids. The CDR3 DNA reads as TGTGCCAGTAGTATTGTTCGGGGGGCGGACTATGGCTACACCTTC. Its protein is CASSIVRGADYGYTF. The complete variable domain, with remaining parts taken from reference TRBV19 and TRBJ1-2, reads DGGITQSPKYLFRKEGQNVTLSCEQNLNHDAMYWYRQDPGQGLRLIYYSQIVNDFQKGDIAEGYSVSREKKESFPLTVTSAQKNPTAFYLCASSIVRGADYGYTFGSGTRLTVV.

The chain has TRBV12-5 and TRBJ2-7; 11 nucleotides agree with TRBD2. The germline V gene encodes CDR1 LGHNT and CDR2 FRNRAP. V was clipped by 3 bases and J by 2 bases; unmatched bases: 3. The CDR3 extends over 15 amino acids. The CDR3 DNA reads TGTGCTAGTGGTTTTCATAGCGGGAGGGCCTACGAGCAGTACTTC. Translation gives CASGFHSGRAYEQYF. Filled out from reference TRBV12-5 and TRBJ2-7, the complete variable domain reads DARVTQTPRHKVTEMGQEVTMRCQPILGHNTVFWYRQTMMQGLELLAYFRNRAPLDDSGMPKDRFSAEMPDATLATLKIQPSEPRDSAVYFCASGFHSGRAYEQYFGPGTRLTVT.

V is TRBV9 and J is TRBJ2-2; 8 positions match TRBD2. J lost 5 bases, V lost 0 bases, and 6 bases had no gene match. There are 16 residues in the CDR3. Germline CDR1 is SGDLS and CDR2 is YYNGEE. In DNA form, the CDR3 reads TGTGCCAGCAGCGTAGTAAGCGGGAGTTATACCGGGGAGCTGTTTTTT. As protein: CASSVVSGSYTGELFF.

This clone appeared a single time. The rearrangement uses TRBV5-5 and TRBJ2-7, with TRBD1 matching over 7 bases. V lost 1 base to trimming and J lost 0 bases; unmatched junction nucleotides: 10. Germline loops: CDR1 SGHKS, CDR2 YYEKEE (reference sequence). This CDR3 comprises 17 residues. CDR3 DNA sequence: TGTGCCAGCAGCTTGTTTTTTCGACAGGGAGTCTCCTACGAGCAGTACTTC. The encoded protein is CASSLFFRQGVSYEQYF.

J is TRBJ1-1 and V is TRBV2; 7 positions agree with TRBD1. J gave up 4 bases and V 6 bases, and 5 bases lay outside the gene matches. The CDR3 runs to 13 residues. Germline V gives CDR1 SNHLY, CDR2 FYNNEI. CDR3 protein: CASSETGPTEAFF. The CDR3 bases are TGTGCCAGCAGCGAGACAGGGCCCACTGAAGCTTTCTTT.

CDR3 nucleotides: TGTGCCAGTAGTGAGATAACAGGGAGAGGGACCCAGTACTTC. Translating it yields CASSEITGRGTQYF. The chain is built from TRBV19 and TRBJ2-5, with D perhaps TRBD1 (6 bases). Trimming took 5 bases from V and 7 from J, leaving 17 bases between them. The CDR3 length is 14 residues. Looked up from germline, CDR1 is LNHDA and CDR2 is SQIVND (reference sequence).

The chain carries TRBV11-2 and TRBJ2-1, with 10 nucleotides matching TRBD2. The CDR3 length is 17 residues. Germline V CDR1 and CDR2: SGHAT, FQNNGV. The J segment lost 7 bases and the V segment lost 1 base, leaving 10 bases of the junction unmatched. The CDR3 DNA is TGTGCCAGCAGCTTAGCCCGATCTAGCGGGAGTTGGAATGAGCAGTTCTTC. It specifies CASSLARSSGSWNEQFF.

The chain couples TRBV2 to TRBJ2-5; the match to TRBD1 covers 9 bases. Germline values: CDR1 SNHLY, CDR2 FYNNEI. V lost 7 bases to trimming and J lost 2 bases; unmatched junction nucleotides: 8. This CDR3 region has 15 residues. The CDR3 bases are TGTGCCAGCACCTCCAAAGGACAGGGGCAAGAGACCCAGTACTTC. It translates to CASTSKGQGQETQYF.

This CDR3 reads CSASPGGSGNTIYF. The CDR3 DNA follows: TGCAGTGCTAGTCCCGGGGGGTCCGGAAACACCATATATTTT. The chain carries TRBV20-1 and TRBJ1-3; D may be TRBD1 (5 bases). This CDR3 comprises 14 residues. CDR1 is DFQATT, CDR2 SNEGSKA, per germline (reference sequence). Deletions cut 3 bases from V and 4 bases from J, with 13 bases between.

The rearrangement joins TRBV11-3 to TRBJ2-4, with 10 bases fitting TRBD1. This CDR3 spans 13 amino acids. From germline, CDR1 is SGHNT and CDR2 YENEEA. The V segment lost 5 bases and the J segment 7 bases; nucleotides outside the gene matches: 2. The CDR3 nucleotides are TGTGCCAGCAGCCGGACAGGGGGTAACATTCAGTACTTC. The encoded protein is CASSRTGGNIQYF.